This record covers a single TCR beta chain. Germline loops: CDR1 LGHNT, CDR2 FRNRAP. Trimming took 2 bases from V and 1 from J; bases not matched to a gene: 10. CDR3 length equals 19 residues. This record comes from a study of blood T cell repertoires in COVID-19. Background on the study: Spain, Italy and the United States supplied samples that represented acute and convalescent COVID-19. PBMCs, B-cell-depleted T cells, or T cells were the source of the cDNA or gDNA that made up the material.

As handled by the study authors: Estimated nucleated cell counts came from reference gene primer amplification. The data were produced by immunoSEQ multiplex PCR, yet TCRdb's version contains in-frame clones alone and is incomplete. Clonal size and the V and J genes are those of that table, whereas D and trimming came from the DNA. Of approximately 500,000 clones in the sample, roughly nine tenths were seen once. Seattle's enrolled individuals joined amid active infection and were then monitored longitudinally. The sequencing sample was made of peripheral blood. This sequence originates from a woman aged 45-65 years with COVID-19, enrolled during active disease. The chain has TRBV12-5 and TRBJ2-6, with 8 bases that match TRBD1. The CDR3 DNA sequence: TGTGCTAGTGGTTTGCCATCGGGACAGGCCAAATCTGGGGCCAACGTCCTGACTTTC. Translated: CASGLPSGQAKSGANVLTF.